These 13 T cell receptor beta chains came from one sample sequenced in a study of blood T cells in healthy people across ages. Primers used in a second PCR of roughly 6 to 12 cycles were a sample-barcoded 5' primer and a J-beta primer mix. TCRdb recomputed calls from the 5' RACE reads with MiXCR, one row per CDR3 protein. The sample lists approximately 800,000 distinct CDR3 sequences; about 48% were seen once. Sequenced: blood. The receptors come from a man older than 75 in good health.

The CDR3 DNA reads as TGTGCCAGCAGTCGGACTCCCAATGAGCAGTTCTTC. Amino acids: CASSRTPNEQFF. The chain carries TRBV2 and TRBJ2-1; the D gene is possibly TRBD2 (5 bases). Germline V gene data show CDR1 as SNHLY and CDR2 as FYNNEI. The V end was cut by 5 bases, the J end by 6 bases, with 8 bases between. This CDR3 has 12 residues.

As regards this clonotype: One junction end disagrees with the germline gene, perhaps due to a read error. This chain connects TRBV4-2 to TRBJ1-4; 7 bases are a match to TRBD1. The CDR3 loop spans 15 amino acids. CDR1 is LGHNA and CDR2 is YNFKEQ in the germline V gene. CDR3 coding DNA: TGTGCCAGCAGCCAAGCGATAGGACAGGTTGAAAGACTGTTTTTT. It encodes CASSQAIGQVERLFF.

The CDR3 sequence is CASSLPGRGYTF. In DNA, the CDR3 is TGTGCCAGCAGTTTGCCAGGGAGAGGCTACACCTTC. The chain carries TRBV12-3 or TRBV12-4 and TRBJ1-2; TRBD1 is a possible D gene (5 bases). Deletions cut 3 bases from V and 8 bases from J, with 10 bases between. The CDR3 sequence is 12 residues long.

The chain has TRBV29-1 and TRBJ2-7; D may correspond to TRBD1 or TRBD2 (5 bases each). This CDR3 has 14 amino acids. Germline CDR1 SQVTM, CDR2 ANQGSEA. V lost 6 bases, J lost 0 bases, and 15 bases lay in between. In nucleotides, the CDR3 is TGCAGCGTGGGCCGGGACCGTCGCTCCTACGAGCAGTACTTC. Protein sequence: CSVGRDRRSYEQYF.

A few counts support this clonotype. V and J are TRBV10-3 and TRBJ2-7; TRBD1 matches 10 bases. With V trimmed by 4 bases and J by 4 bases, 1 base remained unmatched. This CDR3 contains 13 residues. Germline V gene sequence: CDR1 ENHRY, CDR2 SYGVKD. The CDR3 reads CAISGTGGYEQYF. CDR3 in DNA: TGTGCCATCAGTGGGACAGGGGGTTACGAGCAGTACTTC.

V is TRBV5-1 and J is TRBJ2-1, with 13 bases fitting TRBD2. Looked up from germline, CDR1 is SGHRS and CDR2 is YFSETQ. V was clipped by 3 bases and J by 0 bases; unmatched bases: 3. This CDR3 is 17 amino acids long. The CDR3, as DNA: TGCGCCAGCAGCTCCTGGACTAGCGGGAGCTCCTACAATGAGCAGTTCTTC. It is translated as CASSSWTSGSSYNEQFF.

This clonotype has ten or more counts. The chain links TRBV29-1 to TRBJ2-7; 7 bases align to TRBD2. Trimming took 5 bases from V and 1 from J; bases not matched to a gene: 2. CDR3 size: 12 residues. Germline lookup yields CDR1 SQVTM and CDR2 ANQGSEA. CDR3 in DNA: TGCAGCGTTATCGGGGGGTCCTACGAGCAGTACTTC. This sequence encodes CSVIGGSYEQYF.

The sample holds one count of this clonotype. The gene calls are TRBV2 and TRBJ2-7, with D perhaps matching TRBD1 or TRBD2 (6 bases each). Germline V gives CDR1 SNHLY, CDR2 FYNNEI. The CDR3 spans 13 residues. The CDR3 is CESSGGPSYEQYF. The CDR3, as DNA: TGTGAAAGCAGTGGGGGGCCGTCCTACGAGCAGTACTTC.

This chain links TRBV20-1 with TRBJ2-3, with TRBD1 matching over 12 bases. The CDR3 extends over 14 amino acids. The trim removed 6 bases at V and 14 bases at J, leaving 15 bases unmatched. Germline CDR1 DFQATT, CDR2 SNEGSKA (reference sequence). CDR3 bases: TGCAGTGCCAGCGGGACAGGGGGCGGGAGATACGCGTATTTT. It encodes CSASGTGGGRYAYF.

This clonotype was recorded only once. The chain carries TRBV27 and TRBJ2-1; the D gene could be TRBD1 or TRBD2 (5 bases each). Germline assignment: CDR1 MNHEY and CDR2 SMNVEV (reference sequence). The V and J ends lost 3 bases and 4 bases respectively, with 16 bases between them. The CDR3 totals 16 residues. CDR3 residues: CASSFRGRVPYNEQFF. In DNA, the CDR3 is TGTGCCAGCAGTTTCCGGGGCAGGGTCCCTTACAATGAGCAGTTCTTC.

This clonotype showed up just once. The V gene is TRBV6-5, the J gene TRBJ2-3; no reliable D call. Germline-derived CDR1 and CDR2 are MNHEY and SVGAGI. The CDR3 consists of 14 residues. V lost 0 bases and J lost 14, with 18 bases in between. The CDR3 sequence is CASSYSREPLTAYF. The DNA for the CDR3 is TGTGCCAGCAGTTACTCGCGTGAACCCCTCACCGCGTATTTT.

The chain combines TRBV28 with TRBJ2-5; D could derive from TRBD1 or TRBD2 (6 bases each). The J call is uncertain, as TRBJ2-7 better fits the DNA end. The CDR3 covers 13 residues. Germline V lookup: CDR1 MDHEN, CDR2 SYDVKM. The CDR3 region is CASTEGGGGEQYF. DNA of the CDR3: TGTGCCAGCACCGAGGGGGGCGGAGGCGAGCAGTACTTC.

The CDR3 coding sequence is TGTGCCAGCAGCTGCGGGGGAGGGCCCCACAATGAGCAGTACTTC. This gives the protein CASSCGGGPHNEQYF. The chain has TRBV7-2 and TRBJ2-1; 7 bases are a match to TRBD2. The J call is in doubt because the DNA end fits TRBJ2-7 better. The CDR3 has 15 amino acids. Germline V gene lookup returns CDR1 SGHTA and CDR2 FQGNSA.